The 24 T cell receptor beta chains given below trace back to one sample, sequenced in a study of cytomegalovirus exposure and HLA in healthy donors. The method was immunoSEQ multiplex PCR; TCRdb's version includes in-frame clones alone and lacks a portion of them. The data contain 120,000 or so clones, approximately 91% of them singletons. The material sequenced was PBMCs. These TCRs come from a woman aged 18-29 years in good health and CMV-seronegative.

The chain couples TRBV6-5 to TRBJ1-5; 7 positions match TRBD1. CDR3 length equals 13 residues. Germline V CDR1 and CDR2: MNHEY, SVGAGI. V shed 6 bases and J 7 bases; nucleotides not matched to a gene: 6. CDR3 amino acids: CASSQDRAQPQHF. The CDR3 bases are TGTGCCAGCAGCCAAGACAGGGCCCAGCCCCAGCATTTT.

This chain links TRBV28 with TRBJ2-5; D might be TRBD2 (7 bases). V lost 2 bases, J lost 1 base, and 8 bases lay in between. This CDR3 region has 14 residues. The germline V gene has CDR1 MDHEN and CDR2 SYDVKM. CDR3 sequence reads: CASSLAGAQETQYF. For the CDR3, the DNA is TGTGCCAGCAGTTTAGCGGGGGCCCAAGAGACCCAGTACTTC.

The rearrangement joins TRBV5-1 to TRBJ2-1, with D maybe TRBD2 (5 bases). This CDR3 comprises 15 residues. The V and J ends lost 7 bases and 0 bases respectively, with 14 bases between them. Germline lookup yields CDR1 SGHRS and CDR2 YFSETQ. The CDR3 spells CASLNSADSYNEQFF. CDR3 nucleotide sequence: TGCGCCAGCCTAAATAGCGCGGACTCCTACAATGAGCAGTTCTTC.

The CDR3 DNA is TGTGCCAGCAGTTTAGCCATTACAGGGATCGGGACCTACGAGCAGTACTTC. The encoded protein is CASSLAITGIGTYEQYF. This chain links TRBV27 with TRBJ2-7, with D possibly matching TRBD1 (6 bases). The CDR3 length is 17 residues. The V gene's germline CDR1 is MNHEY and CDR2 SMNVEV (reference sequence). V shed 2 bases and J shed 2 bases, with 19 bases lying between them.

V is TRBV9 and J is TRBJ2-2; no firm D call. The V gene lost 0 bases and the J gene lost 7 bases, with 4 bases spanning the gap. In germline, CDR1 is SGDLS, CDR2 YYNGEE. The CDR3 sequence is 12 residues long. This chain's CDR3 is CASSVGGGELFF. DNA for the CDR3: TGTGCCAGCAGCGTAGGCGGCGGGGAGCTGTTTTTT.

The chain combines TRBV6-1 with TRBJ2-7, with D unclear. Germline CDR1 is MNHNS and CDR2 is SASEGT. V was pared by 0 bases and J by 0 bases, with 9 bases between. The CDR3 length is 15 residues. Here the CDR3 reads CASSEASLSSYEQYF. The CDR3 nucleotides are TGTGCCAGCAGTGAAGCGTCCCTGAGCTCCTACGAGCAGTACTTC.

The chain has TRBV2 and TRBJ1-1; D might be TRBD1 (5 bases). V gave up 6 bases and J gave up 0 bases, with 11 bases separating them. CDR3 length equals 14 residues. Germline loops: CDR1 SNHLY, CDR2 FYNNEI. The CDR3 region has the DNA TGTGCCAGCAGGAACAGGCTCGTGAACACTGAAGCTTTCTTT. Protein product: CASRNRLVNTEAFF.

This clone was seen just once. The rearrangement uses TRBV9 and TRBJ2-6; 8 nucleotides agree with TRBD1. Germline V gene data show CDR1 as SGDLS and CDR2 as YYNGEE. Trimming at V came to 3 bases and at J to 2 bases, leaving 10 bases not matched to a gene. The CDR3 totals 18 residues. For the CDR3, the DNA is TGTGCCAGCAGCGCCCACGGGACAGGAAAAACTGGGGCCAACGTCCTGACTTTC. It translates to CASSAHGTGKTGANVLTF.

The genes are TRBV7-8 and TRBJ2-1, with 11 bases lining up with TRBD2. This CDR3 has 18 residues. Germline values: CDR1 SGHVS, CDR2 FQNEAQ. With V trimmed by 2 bases and J by 4 bases, 10 bases remained unmatched. CDR3 sequence (DNA): TGTGCCAGCAGCTTACGTGAACTAGCGGGAGTTGGGTACAATGAGCAGTTCTTC. Its protein product is CASSLRELAGVGYNEQFF.

The CDR3 region is CASSQDKQAQRGLFF. The CDR3 DNA is TGCGCCAGCAGCCAAGATAAACAGGCCCAGAGGGGGCTGTTTTTT. The genes are TRBV4-1 and TRBJ1-4; D may be TRBD1 (6 bases). This CDR3 spans 15 amino acids. The V gene lost 0 bases and the J gene lost 14 bases, with 19 bases spanning the gap. The germline gives CDR1 MGHRA, CDR2 YSYEKL.

This chain connects TRBV19 to TRBJ2-7; possibly TRBD1 for D (5 bases). The germline gives CDR1 LNHDA, CDR2 SQIVND (reference sequence). V lost 3 bases and J lost 0, with 15 bases in between. The CDR3 sequence is 16 residues long. This CDR3 reads CASSIVLTEYSYEQYF. The CDR3 DNA sequence: TGTGCCAGTAGTATTGTCTTGACAGAGTACTCCTACGAGCAGTACTTC.

J is TRBJ2-7 and V is TRBV11-3; TRBD2 aligns across 7 bases. The germline CDR1 and CDR2 sequences are SGHNT and YENEEA. V dropped 5 bases and J dropped 3; count of bases not matched to a gene: 10. The CDR3 extends over 15 amino acids. The CDR3 protein is CASSTRLAESYEQYF. The CDR3 nucleotides are TGTGCCAGCAGCACAAGACTAGCTGAAAGCTACGAGCAGTACTTC.

V usage is TRBV7-2 and J usage is TRBJ2-7; tentative D call: TRBD2 (6 bases). Between the trimmed V and J ends, which lost 7 bases and 2 bases, there was a span of 18 bases. Germline assignment: CDR1 SGHTA and CDR2 FQGNSA. This CDR3 is 15 amino acids long. CDR3 residues: CASNETRETPYEQYF. The CDR3, as DNA: TGTGCCAGCAACGAGACTAGGGAGACACCCTACGAGCAGTACTTC.

J is TRBJ2-7 and V is TRBV2; weak D call: TRBD1 (6 bases). Per the germline V gene, CDR1 is SNHLY and CDR2 is FYNNEI. CDR3 size: 14 residues. V was shortened by 4 bases and J by 7 bases, with 17 bases between the two germline ends. The CDR3 is CASSGGQTWGEQYF. In DNA, the CDR3 is TGTGCCAGCAGTGGGGGGCAGACCTGGGGAGAGCAGTACTTC.

The CDR3 is CASRGLYNTGELFF. The CDR3 nucleotides are TGTGCCAGCAGGGGACTCTATAACACCGGGGAGCTGTTTTTT. The chain joins TRBV6-1 to TRBJ2-2; possibly TRBD2 for D (6 bases). CDR1 and CDR2 (germline): MNHNS, SASEGT. The length of the CDR3 is 14 residues. V lost 6 bases and J lost 2, with 10 bases in between.

The chain couples TRBV29-1 to TRBJ2-7; 9 bases map to TRBD1. Germline CDR1 reads SQVTM; CDR2 reads ANQGSEA. The CDR3 is made up of 13 amino acids. Trimming took 3 bases from V and 7 from J; bases not matched to a gene: 7. This chain's CDR3 is CSVDQDRGGEQYF. The DNA of the CDR3 is TGCAGCGTTGACCAAGACAGGGGGGGGGAGCAGTACTTC.

The chain employs TRBV27 and TRBJ2-7; D perhaps matches TRBD2 (6 bases). CDR3 length: 15 amino acids. CDR1 is MNHEY, CDR2 SMNVEV, per germline (reference sequence). Trimming shortened V by 5 bases and J by 0 bases, and 14 bases separated the two germline ends. CDR3 amino acids: CASSPHSGTSYEQYF. CDR3 DNA: TGTGCCAGCAGTCCGCATAGCGGTACCTCCTACGAGCAGTACTTC.

The rearrangement joins TRBV18 to TRBJ1-1; 8 bases are shared with TRBD1. The trim removed 6 bases at V and 3 bases at J, leaving 6 bases unmatched. This CDR3 contains 14 residues. From germline, CDR1 is KGHSH and CDR2 LQKENI. In nucleotides, the CDR3 is TGTGCCAGCTCCCGACAGGGGTCGCACACTGAAGCTTTCTTT. It yields the protein CASSRQGSHTEAFF.

This chain links TRBV5-4 with TRBJ2-6; D is ambiguous. Per germline, CDR1 SGHNT and CDR2 YYREEE (reference sequence). The CDR3 is 14 residues long. V was pared by 2 bases and J by 3 bases, with 6 bases between. The chain's CDR3 is CASSFSSGANVLTF. The DNA for the CDR3 is TGTGCCAGCAGCTTTTCTAGTGGGGCCAACGTCCTGACTTTC.

The chain links TRBV11-3 to TRBJ2-7; D ambiguous. V was cut by 5 bases and J by 5 bases, with 7 bases left in between. Per germline, CDR1 SGHNT and CDR2 YENEEA. The CDR3 has 11 residues. DNA of the CDR3: TGTGCCAGCAGCCAAACGGACGAGCAGTACTTC. This sequence encodes CASSQTDEQYF.

J is TRBJ2-2 and V is TRBV19; 7 positions match TRBD1. Germline lookup yields CDR1 LNHDA and CDR2 SQIVND (reference sequence). CDR3 length: 16 residues. Trimming removed 9 bases from V and 0 bases from J; junction bases left unmatched: 10. In nucleotides, the CDR3 is TGTGCCAGCCAAAAAGGACAGGTCTCGAACACCGGGGAGCTGTTTTTT. This codes for CASQKGQVSNTGELFF.

V is TRBV6-6 and J is TRBJ1-1; D is possibly TRBD1 (5 bases). Trimming removed 4 bases from V and 1 base from J, with 16 bases in between. This CDR3 has 16 amino acids. The germline CDR1 and CDR2 sequences are MNHNY and SVGAGI (reference sequence). In DNA, the CDR3 is TGTGCCAGCAGTTCCCCCCGGGGAGGGACGAACACTGAAGCTTTCTTT. This gives the protein CASSSPRGGTNTEAFF.

V is TRBV2 and J is TRBJ2-1; D gene uncertain. This CDR3 has 15 amino acids. Germline V gives CDR1 SNHLY, CDR2 FYNNEI. V dropped 3 bases and J dropped 15 bases, with 24 bases sitting between them. The CDR3, as DNA: TGTGCCAGCAGTGAGGGCTTTCAGGTACGGATTCTGCTGTTCTTC. Translating it yields CASSEGFQVRILLFF.

The V and J genes are TRBV29-1 and TRBJ2-2; D is undetermined. V was cut by 4 bases and J by 5 bases, with 11 bases left in between. Germline V CDR1 and CDR2: SQVTM, ANQGSEA. This CDR3 region has 13 residues. The CDR3 coding sequence is TGCAGCGTTGGATCGAGCGTAACCGGGGAGCTGTTTTTT. Encoded protein: CSVGSSVTGELFF.